A single sample gave rise to the 15 T cell receptor beta chains below, sequenced in a study of blood T cell repertoires in COVID-19. The method was immunoSEQ multiplex PCR; TCRdb's version includes in-frame clones alone and lacks a portion of them. The data show approximately 250,000 clones, 84% seen once. Sequenced input: peripheral blood. These receptor sequences come from a human donor in a cohort sampled during active COVID-19.

V is TRBV4-2 and J is TRBJ1-6, with D possibly TRBD1 on 6 matching bases. CDR1 and CDR2 (germline): LGHNA, YNFKEQ. The CDR3 is 16 residues long. V gave up 0 bases and J gave up 7 bases, with 13 bases separating them. The CDR3 region is CASSQDIRQGNSPLHF. The CDR3 DNA sequence: TGTGCCAGCAGCCAAGATATAAGGCAGGGGAATTCACCCCTCCACTTT.

As regards this clone: Other DNA sequences within the sample encode an identical CDR3. The chain is built from TRBV7-9 and TRBJ2-5; D perhaps matches TRBD1 (7 bases). The V and J ends lost 5 bases and 5 bases respectively, with 15 bases between them. Germline V lookup: CDR1 SEHNR, CDR2 FQNEAQ (reference sequence). The CDR3 runs 14 residues. DNA of the CDR3: TGTGCCAGCAGCACCCGGACAGGAGGGGAGACCCAGTACTTC. Its protein product is CASSTRTGGETQYF.

The chain couples TRBV18 to TRBJ2-6; 7 positions match TRBD1. J lost 12 bases, V lost 6 bases, and 11 bases had no gene match. This CDR3 is 14 amino acids long. Germline-derived CDR1 and CDR2 are KGHSH and LQKENI. The CDR3 here is CASSPNPGQAVLTF. CDR3 nucleotides: TGTGCCAGCTCCCCTAACCCCGGACAGGCCGTCCTGACTTTC.

This clone occurred once. The rearrangement uses TRBV14 and TRBJ2-3; D may be TRBD2 (6 bases). The CDR3 runs 15 residues. Germline V CDR1 and CDR2: SGHDN, FVKESK. Trimming left V 3 bases short and J 6 bases short, with 16 bases between. DNA of the CDR3: TGTGCCAGCAGCCAGGGGACTCGTGCCTCGGATACGCAGTATTTT. Its translation: CASSQGTRASDTQYF. The full variable domain, completed using reference TRBV14 and TRBJ2-3, is EAGVTQFPSHSVIEKGQTVTLRCDPISGHDNLYWYRRVMGKEIKFLLHFVKESKQDESGMPNNRFLAERTGGTYSTLKVQPAELEDSGVYFCASSQGTRASDTQYFGPGTRLTVL.

The rearrangement uses TRBV7-9 and TRBJ2-3; TRBD2 might be the D (6 bases). The germline V gene has CDR1 SEHNR and CDR2 FQNEAQ (reference sequence). The CDR3 spans 16 residues. Trimming removed 5 bases from V and 6 bases from J, with 21 bases in between. CDR3 DNA sequence: TGTGCCAGCAGCCCGAGACTAGGATCCGAACGGGATACGCAGTATTTT. Protein: CASSPRLGSERDTQYF.

V and J are TRBV21-1 and TRBJ1-3; TRBD1, the table's D call, was not compared with the DNA. TRBV21-1 is marked as a pseudogene. There are 20 residues in the CDR3. CDR3: CASSKDEGTPGEISGNTIYF. For the CDR3, the DNA is TGTGCCAGCAGCAAAGACGAGGGGACACCGGGTGAGATTTCTGGAAACACCATATATTTT.

This clone turned up a few times. This chain connects TRBV7-6 to TRBJ2-5, with 8 bases identical to TRBD2. Germline lookup yields CDR1 SGHVS and CDR2 FNYEAQ. Losses at the gene ends were 5 bases for V and 5 bases for J; bases not matched to a gene: 10. The CDR3 spans 15 residues. The CDR3, as DNA: TGTGCCAGCAGCCTCAACCGGGGGGGCCTGGAGACCCAGTACTTC. Amino acids: CASSLNRGGLETQYF.

This chain links TRBV6-6 with TRBJ2-7; 9 positions match TRBD1. The CDR3 runs to 14 residues. The germline V gene encodes CDR1 MNHNY and CDR2 SVGAGI (reference sequence). Trimming removed 5 bases from V and 9 bases from J; junction bases left unmatched: 11. In nucleotides, the CDR3 is TGTGCCAGCAGTGAGGGGGGGACAGGGCAGTCGCAGTACTTC. This translates into CASSEGGTGQSQYF.

This clone was detected once. CDR3 loop: CASSSQGSGNTIYF. For the CDR3, the DNA is TGTGCCAGTTCCAGCCAGGGATCTGGAAACACCATATATTTT. The chain carries TRBV19 and TRBJ1-3; tentatively, D is TRBD1 (5 bases). The V and J ends lost 8 bases and 1 base respectively, with 12 bases between them. This CDR3 region has 14 residues. CDR1 and CDR2 from the germline V gene are LNHDA and SQIVND (reference sequence).

The V and J genes are TRBV29-1 and TRBJ2-5, with 9 bases aligning to TRBD1. After removal of 7 bases from V and 4 bases from J, the junction contained 7 bases not matched to a gene. The length of the CDR3 is 13 residues. Germline V gives CDR1 SQVTM, CDR2 ANQGSEA. DNA of the CDR3: TGCAGCGCTGGGACAGGGATGGGAGAGACCCAGTACTTC. It yields the protein CSAGTGMGETQYF.

The rearrangement links TRBV10-2 to TRBJ1-6; 9 nucleotides agree with TRBD1. This CDR3 has 17 amino acids. The J segment lost 7 bases and the V segment lost 5 bases, leaving 12 bases of the junction unmatched. Germline CDR1 reads WSHSY; CDR2 reads SAAADI. The chain's CDR3 is CASSSVPGQGLNSPLHF. Written as DNA, the CDR3 is TGCGCCAGCAGTTCCGTACCGGGACAGGGTTTGAATTCACCCCTCCACTTT.

The CDR3 nucleotides read TGTGCCAGCAGTTTACAGGGCGGCCCTAATAGCAATCAGCCCCAGCATTTT. Translation: CASSLQGGPNSNQPQHF. V usage is TRBV27 and J usage is TRBJ1-5; TRBD1 is a possible D gene (5 bases). CDR3 size: 17 residues. Germline CDR1 reads MNHEY; CDR2 reads SMNVEV (reference sequence). V lost 2 bases and J 0 bases, leaving 14 bases between the germline ends.

The V call is TRBV5-1, the J call TRBJ1-1; tentatively, D is TRBD1 (6 bases). This CDR3 spans 15 amino acids. The V and J ends lost 1 base and 0 bases respectively, with 10 bases between them. The germline gives CDR1 SGHRS, CDR2 YFSETQ. The CDR3 coding sequence is TGCGCCAGCAGCTTGTTGGGGGGGCTGAACACTGAAGCTTTCTTT. It is translated as CASSLLGGLNTEAFF.

The chain has TRBV28 and TRBJ1-3; 11 nucleotides match TRBD1. Germline V gene sequence: CDR1 MDHEN, CDR2 SYDVKM. This CDR3 is built from 16 residues. J gave up 2 bases and V 4 bases, and 4 bases lay outside the gene matches. The CDR3 sequence: CASSSGQGAAGNTIYF. The CDR3 DNA reads TGTGCCAGCAGTTCTGGACAGGGGGCAGCTGGAAACACCATATATTTT.

This chain joins TRBV7-2 and TRBJ2-3, with TRBD2 matching 12 bases. CDR1 SGHTA and CDR2 FQGNSA come from the germline V gene. This CDR3 contains 17 residues. With V trimmed by 5 bases and J by 3 bases, 9 bases remained unmatched. The CDR3 nucleotides read TGTGCCAGCAGCCAGACTAGCGGGAGAGGCCTGACAGATACGCAGTATTTT. It is translated as CASSQTSGRGLTDTQYF.